Presented here are 28 T cell receptor beta chains from one specimen sequenced in a study of T cells in localized non-small cell lung cancer. Sequenced by immunoSEQ multiplex PCR; TCRdb stores in-frame clones only, minus some. The table shows 20,000 to 30,000 clones, with under 95% occurring only once. The sample consisted of peripheral blood, taken before any cancer treatment. Receptors originate from a man aged 40-75 years with stage III squamous cell lung carcinoma.

This clone was detected only once. In nucleotides, the CDR3 is TGTGCCAGTAGTCCCAGACAGTTTCAAGAGACCCAGTACTTC. Encoded protein: CASSPRQFQETQYF. J is TRBJ2-5 and V is TRBV19; D might be TRBD1 (5 bases). Germline V gene sequence: CDR1 LNHDA, CDR2 SQIVND (reference sequence). The V end lost 5 bases, the J end lost 2 bases, and 12 bases lay between the germline ends. This CDR3 spans 14 amino acids. Looking up the rest from reference TRBV19 and TRBJ2-5 gives the full variable domain: DGGITQSPKYLFRKEGQNVTLSCEQNLNHDAMYWYRQDPGQGLRLIYYSQIVNDFQKGDIAEGYSVSREKKESFPLTVTSAQKNPTAFYLCASSPRQFQETQYFGPGTRLLVL.

The chain is built from TRBV4-2 and TRBJ2-1; no reliable D call. The CDR3 is made up of 12 amino acids. CDR1 and CDR2 (germline): LGHNA, YNFKEQ. The V gene lost 0 bases and the J gene lost 8 bases, with 5 bases spanning the gap. The CDR3 DNA follows: TGTGCCAGCAGCCAAGATACGGATGAGCAGTTCTTC. Its protein is CASSQDTDEQFF.

The genes are TRBV4-3 and TRBJ2-1, with TRBD2 matching 14 bases. The CDR3 length is 19 residues. Germline CDR1 LGHNA, CDR2 YSLEER. J lost 3 bases, V lost 0 bases, and 7 bases had no gene match. The CDR3 loop is CASSQEWTSGGLGYNEQFF. CDR3 DNA sequence: TGCGCCAGCAGCCAAGAATGGACTAGCGGGGGGTTGGGCTACAATGAGCAGTTCTTC.

This chain links TRBV10-3 with TRBJ2-2, with 11 bases identical to TRBD1. The CDR3 sequence is 14 residues long. Trimming removed 7 bases from V and 5 bases from J; junction bases left unmatched: 3. In germline, CDR1 is ENHRY, CDR2 SYGVKD. The CDR3 region is CAIKGQGVTGELFF. CDR3 nucleotide sequence: TGTGCCATCAAGGGACAGGGGGTAACCGGGGAGCTGTTTTTT.

The rearrangement joins TRBV19 to TRBJ1-1; D may be TRBD1 (5 bases). In germline, CDR1 is LNHDA, CDR2 SQIVND (reference sequence). The CDR3 consists of 13 residues. Trimming cost V 4 bases and J 5 bases, with 11 bases left between them. The DNA for the CDR3 is TGTGCCAGTAGTAGGTATTCAGGGACTGAAGCTTTCTTT. It specifies CASSRYSGTEAFF.

This clone was recorded once. The V gene is TRBV4-1, the J gene TRBJ1-1; unclear D gene. V lost 3 bases and J lost 2, with 22 bases in between. The CDR3 is 18 residues long. Germline lookup yields CDR1 MGHRA and CDR2 YSYEKL. The chain's CDR3 is CASSQIDMVPSPNTEAFF. DNA of the CDR3: TGCGCCAGCAGCCAGATAGATATGGTCCCCAGCCCAAACACTGAAGCTTTCTTT.

The chain employs TRBV6-5 and TRBJ1-1; TRBD1 aligns across 9 bases. This CDR3 has 11 amino acids. V trimming: 6 bases; J trimming: 12 bases; junction bases outside the gene matches: 5. Germline CDR1 is MNHEY and CDR2 is SVGAGI. In DNA, the CDR3 is TGTGCCAGCAGCTCCGGGACAGGGCCTTTCTTT. This encodes CASSSGTGPFF.

The rearrangement joins TRBV4-3 to TRBJ2-4, with D tentatively TRBD2 (5 bases). V was pared by 0 bases and J by 3 bases, with 21 bases between. Looked up from germline, CDR1 is LGHNA and CDR2 is YSLEER. The CDR3 extends over 19 amino acids. This CDR3 is CASSQDPPPGFRGKNIQYF. DNA for the CDR3: TGCGCCAGCAGCCAAGACCCCCCCCCGGGCTTTCGGGGCAAAAACATTCAGTACTTC.

This clone turned up a few times. J is TRBJ1-1 and V is TRBV5-1, with TRBD1 matching 10 bases. Germline CDR1 reads SGHRS; CDR2 reads YFSETQ. V gave up 8 bases and J gave up 5 bases; unmatched junction bases: 9. This CDR3 is built from 14 residues. The CDR3 DNA reads as TGCGCCAGTGGACAGGGGGACGTGCGAACTGAAGCTTTCTTT. This sequence encodes CASGQGDVRTEAFF.

The V call is TRBV6-1, the J call TRBJ1-1; D unclear. The V gene's germline CDR1 is MNHNS and CDR2 SASEGT. Trimming shortened V by 6 bases and J by 0 bases, and 8 bases separated the two germline ends. The CDR3 spans 13 residues. In DNA, the CDR3 is TGTGCCAGCAGGAGGGAGATGAACACTGAAGCTTTCTTT. It encodes CASRREMNTEAFF.

The genes are TRBV18 and TRBJ1-4; TRBD1 might be the D (5 bases). This CDR3 spans 16 amino acids. V lost 4 bases and J lost 0, with 12 bases in between. Germline V gene lookup returns CDR1 KGHSH and CDR2 LQKENI. CDR3 DNA sequence: TGTGCCAGCTCACGAGAGGACATCGCAACTAATGAAAAACTGTTTTTT. As protein: CASSREDIATNEKLFF.

The rearrangement links TRBV2 to TRBJ1-2, with TRBD1 matching 7 bases. The ends lost 3 bases at V and 6 bases at J; junction bases unmatched: 19. CDR1 SNHLY and CDR2 FYNNEI come from the germline V gene. The CDR3 is 18 amino acids. The CDR3 coding sequence is TGTGCCAGCAGTGAGCAAGCCTATAGTAGGGGGCGTATGAATGGCTACACCTTC. Residues: CASSEQAYSRGRMNGYTF.

A single count supports this clone. CDR3 in amino acids: CASSLGDSSYGYTF. CDR3 DNA: TGCGCCAGCAGCTTGGGGGACAGCTCGTATGGCTACACCTTC. V gene TRBV5-1 combines with J gene TRBJ1-2, with 7 bases that match TRBD1. Germline lookup yields CDR1 SGHRS and CDR2 YFSETQ. V was pared by 0 bases and J by 5 bases, with 4 bases of the junction left unmatched. This CDR3 is 14 amino acids long.

This clone came up once. V is TRBV30 and J is TRBJ1-1; D unclear. V was clipped by 5 bases and J by 6 bases, with 19 bases between them. The CDR3 length is 14 residues. Germline V gene sequence: CDR1 GTSNPN, CDR2 SVGIG (reference sequence). The CDR3 protein is CAWVTDSWASEAFF. CDR3 bases: TGTGCCTGGGTAACGGATTCTTGGGCTTCTGAAGCTTTCTTT.

CDR3 protein: CASSPTGYSNQPQHF. DNA for the CDR3: TGTGCCAGCAGCCCGACAGGTTATAGCAATCAGCCCCAGCATTTT. This rearrangement joins TRBV9 to TRBJ1-5; D might be TRBD1 (6 bases). The CDR3 is made up of 15 amino acids. The V gene's germline CDR1 is SGDLS and CDR2 YYNGEE. The V end lost 4 bases, the J end lost 0 bases, and 11 bases lay between the germline ends.

The chain combines TRBV7-2 with TRBJ2-6; no clear D. This CDR3 has 15 amino acids. Per germline, CDR1 SGHTA and CDR2 FQGNSA. The V end lost 1 base, the J end lost 0 bases, and 4 bases lay between the germline ends. CDR3 sequence reads: CASSLDSSGANVLTF. CDR3 nucleotide sequence: TGTGCCAGCAGCTTAGACAGCTCTGGGGCCAACGTCCTGACTTTC.

The V call is TRBV11-2, the J call TRBJ2-1; tentative D call: TRBD2 (5 bases). Trimming left V 8 bases short and J 3 bases short, with 17 bases between. CDR3 length equals 15 residues. CDR1 and CDR2 (germline): SGHAT, FQNNGV. The chain's CDR3 is CASSIEIGDYNEQFF. The CDR3 DNA is TGTGCCAGCTCCATTGAGATCGGGGACTACAATGAGCAGTTCTTC.

This chain connects TRBV6-5 to TRBJ2-3; 11 bases line up with TRBD2. The CDR3 runs 15 residues. CDR1 MNHEY and CDR2 SVGAGI come from the germline V gene. V lost 2 bases and J lost 3; bases outside the gene matches: 1. CDR3 sequence reads: CASSYASGRTDTQYF. The CDR3 nucleotides are TGTGCCAGCAGTTACGCTAGCGGGAGGACAGATACGCAGTATTTT.

CDR3 loop: CAIREDTTGELFF. The CDR3 coding sequence is TGTGCCATCAGGGAAGACACCACCGGGGAGCTGTTTTTT. This chain links TRBV10-3 with TRBJ2-2; D ambiguous. Germline V lookup: CDR1 ENHRY, CDR2 SYGVKD. This CDR3 region has 13 residues. Trimming took 6 bases from V and 4 from J, leaving 9 bases between them.

V usage is TRBV28 and J usage is TRBJ1-5; D not certain. Germline V gives CDR1 MDHEN, CDR2 SYDVKM. V was trimmed by 5 bases and J by 0 bases, leaving 8 bases between them. The CDR3 length is 14 residues. CDR3 bases: TGTGCCAGCAGTATTCCTTATAGCAATCAGCCCCAGCATTTT. It translates to CASSIPYSNQPQHF. Variable domain in full (rest from reference TRBV28 and TRBJ1-5): DVKVTQSSRYLVKRTGEKVFLECVQDMDHENMFWYRQDPGLGLRLIYFSYDVKMKEKGDIPEGYSVSREKKERFSLILESASTNQTSMYLCASSIPYSNQPQHFGDGTRLSIL.

The genes are TRBV4-3 and TRBJ1-4; D possibly corresponds to TRBD1 (5 bases). Germline-derived CDR1 and CDR2 are LGHNA and YSLEER. The CDR3 is made up of 13 amino acids. Trimming cost V 4 bases and J 6 bases, with 9 bases left between them. CDR3 region: CASSPWTYEKLFF. For the CDR3, the DNA is TGCGCCAGCAGCCCTTGGACATATGAAAAACTGTTTTTT.

The chain uses TRBV18 and TRBJ2-3; 8 nucleotides align to TRBD1. The length of the CDR3 is 17 residues. V lost 3 bases to trimming and J lost 4 bases; unmatched junction nucleotides: 12. Germline V gene sequence: CDR1 KGHSH, CDR2 LQKENI. The CDR3 region has the DNA TGTGCCAGCTCACCGAACCTTGGCAGGGGGCTCGCAGATACGCAGTATTTT. Translated: CASSPNLGRGLADTQYF.

This sequence joins TRBV6-1 and TRBJ1-1; the D gene is possibly TRBD1 (5 bases). Germline CDR1 MNHNS, CDR2 SASEGT. V was pared by 6 bases and J by 0 bases, with 8 bases between. The CDR3 is 13 residues long. CDR3 amino acids: CASSRDLNTEAFF. In nucleotides, the CDR3 is TGTGCCAGCAGCAGGGACCTGAACACTGAAGCTTTCTTT.

The chain uses TRBV21-1 and TRBJ1-1. TRBV21-1 is termed a pseudogene. The CDR3 covers 14 residues. The CDR3 nucleotides are TGTGCCAGCAGCAAACTTTGGGGGAGGACTGAAGCTTTCTTT. This encodes CASSKLWGRTEAFF.

CDR3 amino acids: CATSSRDEGTNIQYF. The CDR3, as DNA: TGTGCCACCAGCAGCCGCGATGAGGGGACAAACATTCAGTACTTC. This chain connects TRBV15 to TRBJ2-4; perhaps D is TRBD1 or TRBD2 (5 bases each). There are 15 residues in the CDR3. V lost 3 bases and J lost 6, with 15 bases in between. CDR1 is LNHNV, CDR2 YYDKDF, per germline (reference sequence).

The genes are TRBV6-5 and TRBJ2-6; no reliable D call. Germline values: CDR1 MNHEY, CDR2 SVGAGI. The V end lost 7 bases, the J end lost 0 bases, and 7 bases lay between the germline ends. This CDR3 comprises 14 residues. The CDR3 nucleotides read TGTGCCAGCAAGCCTTCCTCTGGGGCCAACGTCCTGACTTTC. As protein: CASKPSSGANVLTF.

This clone was found once. The chain is built from TRBV11-2 and TRBJ2-1; 7 bases are a match to TRBD1. Germline CDR1 SGHAT, CDR2 FQNNGV. Trimming cost V 6 bases and J 4 bases; bases outside gene matches: 9. The CDR3 has 15 residues. As DNA, the CDR3 is TGTGCCAGCAGTTCTCTCCGGGACAGTTACAATGAGCAGTTCTTC. Its protein is CASSSLRDSYNEQFF.

The genes are TRBV28 and TRBJ2-5, with 14 bases aligning to TRBD2. Germline CDR1 reads MDHEN; CDR2 reads SYDVKM. The CDR3 sequence is 17 residues long. V gave up 7 bases and J gave up 2 bases; unmatched junction bases: 9. This CDR3 is CASTQGLAGAIQETQYF. For the CDR3, the DNA is TGTGCCAGCACCCAGGGACTAGCGGGGGCCATACAAGAGACCCAGTACTTC.